The 24 T cell receptor beta chains below come from one sample, sequenced in a study of blood T cell repertoires in COVID-19. Libraries were prepared by immunoSEQ multiplex PCR; TCRdb keeps only in-frame clonotypes and omits some of them. The data contain fewer than 70,000 clones, more than 85% of them singletons. Material: peripheral blood. The receptors were sampled from a woman aged 70-85 years with active COVID-19.

The chain recombines TRBV19 with TRBJ2-1, with D perhaps TRBD2 (7 bases). Germline V gene data show CDR1 as LNHDA and CDR2 as SQIVND (reference sequence). The CDR3 has 12 residues. V was shortened by 6 bases and J by 14 bases, with 17 bases between the two germline ends. For the CDR3, the DNA is TGTGCCAGTAGCCCCCAAGGGGGGGAGAAGTTCTTC. It specifies CASSPQGGEKFF.

The chain links TRBV27 to TRBJ2-5; 10 bases are a match to TRBD1. CDR3 length: 15 residues. J lost 4 bases, V lost 5 bases, and 7 bases had no gene match. Germline V lookup: CDR1 MNHEY, CDR2 SMNVEV (reference sequence). The CDR3 here is CASSMRRQGAETQYF. CDR3 coding DNA: TGTGCCAGCAGTATGAGAAGACAGGGGGCAGAGACCCAGTACTTC.

The rearrangement joins TRBV18 to TRBJ2-1; 7 positions match TRBD1. V dropped 3 bases and J dropped 4; count of bases not matched to a gene: 3. The length of the CDR3 is 14 residues. Germline V CDR1 and CDR2: KGHSH, LQKENI. The CDR3 reads CASSPGQSYNEQFF. In DNA, the CDR3 is TGTGCCAGCTCACCGGGACAGTCATACAATGAGCAGTTCTTC.

The chain joins TRBV15 to TRBJ2-6; D ambiguous. Germline lookup yields CDR1 LNHNV and CDR2 YYDKDF (reference sequence). This CDR3 is 17 amino acids long. V lost 2 bases, J lost 0 bases, and 11 bases lay in between. For the CDR3, the DNA is TGTGCCACCAGCAGACACCGACGGAGCTCTGGGGCCAACGTCCTGACTTTC. Translating it yields CATSRHRRSSGANVLTF.

This chain links TRBV9 with TRBJ1-2; 11 nucleotides line up with TRBD1. V was pared by 3 bases and J by 2 bases, with 3 bases of the junction left unmatched. The CDR3 runs to 15 residues. Germline V CDR1 and CDR2: SGDLS, YYNGEE. The CDR3 nucleotides are TGTGCCAGCAGCGCAGGACAGGGGGCAAACTATGGCTACACCTTC. It codes for CASSAGQGANYGYTF.

V and J are TRBV28 and TRBJ2-7; D call uncertain. The germline gives CDR1 MDHEN, CDR2 SYDVKM. V gave up 5 bases and J gave up 1 base, with 18 bases separating them. This CDR3 comprises 16 residues. The CDR3 region is CASSALPTALSYEQYF. The CDR3 DNA sequence: TGTGCCAGCAGTGCGCTACCTACCGCCCTATCCTACGAGCAGTACTTC.

The chain uses TRBV18 and TRBJ1-6, with 9 bases that match TRBD1. The V gene's germline CDR1 is KGHSH and CDR2 LQKENI. CDR3 length: 15 amino acids. With V trimmed by 4 bases and J by 10 bases, 8 bases remained unmatched. This CDR3 reads CASSHTDRGGSPLHF. In DNA, the CDR3 is TGTGCCAGCTCACACACGGACAGGGGAGGATCACCCCTCCACTTT.

This chain connects TRBV18 to TRBJ2-7; 9 nucleotides match TRBD1. CDR1 and CDR2 (germline): KGHSH, LQKENI. The CDR3 has 16 amino acids. The V gene end was trimmed by 4 bases and the J gene end by 2 bases; junction bases not matched to a gene: 9. This chain's CDR3 is CASSRSGTGLTYEQYF. Here the CDR3 DNA reads TGTGCCAGCTCACGATCCGGGACAGGGCTGACCTACGAGCAGTACTTC.

This clone came up a few times. J is TRBJ2-2 and V is TRBV2, with 15 bases aligning to TRBD2. Germline CDR1 SNHLY, CDR2 FYNNEI. V lost 8 bases, J lost 5 bases, and 9 bases stayed unmatched. The CDR3 runs to 17 residues. The CDR3 sequence is CASQGLAGGRKTGELFF. The CDR3 bases are TGTGCCAGCCAGGGACTAGCGGGAGGCCGGAAGACCGGGGAGCTGTTTTTT.

This clone was picked up a small number of times. The chain combines TRBV6-4 with TRBJ2-1, with 7 bases fitting TRBD2. The CDR3 extends over 15 amino acids. Germline trimming cut 0 bases from V and 6 bases from J; bases unmatched to any gene: 5. From germline, CDR1 is MRHNA and CDR2 SNTAGT. CDR3 DNA: TGTGCCAGCAGTGACTCGGGGGAGGGCCTCAATGAGCAGTTCTTC. Translated: CASSDSGEGLNEQFF.

V gene TRBV29-1 combines with J gene TRBJ2-2; the match to TRBD2 covers 9 bases. The CDR3 contains 17 residues. Germline CDR1 and CDR2: SQVTM and ANQGSEA. V trimming: 4 bases; J trimming: 3 bases; junction bases outside the gene matches: 12. The CDR3 spells CSVGGGFAGGYTGELFF. The CDR3, as DNA: TGCAGCGTTGGTGGGGGTTTTGCGGGAGGGTACACCGGGGAGCTGTTTTTT.

The genes are TRBV28 and TRBJ1-1; D may be TRBD1 (5 bases). Germline CDR1 reads MDHEN; CDR2 reads SYDVKM. Trimming cost V 8 bases and J 5 bases, with 15 bases left between them. CDR3 length equals 13 residues. CDR3 in DNA: TGTGCCAGCGTTGGGGGGGGGTGGACTGAAGCTTTCTTT. Translated, it gives CASVGGGWTEAFF.

This clone was detected a few times. This chain links TRBV5-1 with TRBJ2-7; 8 bases are shared with TRBD1. This CDR3 is 15 amino acids long. The germline CDR1 and CDR2 sequences are SGHRS and YFSETQ. J was trimmed by 5 bases and V by 2 bases; bases with no gene match: 9. CDR3 sequence reads: CASSLGDRQGNEQYF. The CDR3 bases are TGCGCCAGCAGCTTAGGGGACAGGCAGGGGAACGAGCAGTACTTC.

V is TRBV5-1 and J is TRBJ2-6; 8 bases fit TRBD1. The germline CDR1 and CDR2 sequences are SGHRS and YFSETQ. The CDR3 spans 17 residues. The V and J ends lost 0 bases and 1 base, in that order; junction bases with no gene match: 3. CDR3 bases: TGCGCCAGCAGCTTGGACGGGACAGGATCTGGGGCCAACGTCCTGACTTTC. Translated: CASSLDGTGSGANVLTF.

The rearrangement uses TRBV19 and TRBJ2-7; TRBD1 matches 10 bases. With V trimmed by 5 bases and J by 5 bases, 6 bases remained unmatched. Germline V lookup: CDR1 LNHDA, CDR2 SQIVND (reference sequence). The CDR3 contains 14 residues. The CDR3: CASSDRDRGHEQYF. The CDR3 DNA reads as TGTGCCAGTAGTGACCGGGACAGGGGACACGAGCAGTACTTC.

The chain uses TRBV19 and TRBJ1-2; a weak D match, TRBD1 (5 bases). The length of the CDR3 is 19 residues. Germline loops: CDR1 LNHDA, CDR2 SQIVND (reference sequence). V lost 5 bases and J 4 bases, leaving 29 bases between the germline ends. CDR3 amino acids: CASSYQPPSAARAVYGYTF. In DNA, the CDR3 is TGTGCCAGTAGTTATCAACCCCCGAGTGCGGCCAGGGCTGTCTATGGCTACACCTTC.

The gene calls are TRBV10-3 and TRBJ1-1, with a possible D match to TRBD1 (6 bases). There are 14 residues in the CDR3. V lost 3 bases and J 3 bases, leaving 11 bases between the germline ends. The germline V gene has CDR1 ENHRY and CDR2 SYGVKD. The CDR3 nucleotides are TGTGCCATCAGTGACGGGACAAGGGACACTGAAGCTTTCTTT. Encoded protein: CAISDGTRDTEAFF.

This clone has only a few counts. The V and J genes are TRBV10-3 and TRBJ1-1, with 8 positions matching TRBD1. V lost 5 bases, J lost 3 bases, and 8 bases stayed unmatched. In germline, CDR1 is ENHRY, CDR2 SYGVKD. The CDR3 consists of 15 residues. The CDR3 nucleotides read TGTGCCATCAGTCGGACAGGGTTCGATGACACTGAAGCTTTCTTT. Its translation is CAISRTGFDDTEAFF.

The CDR3 reads CSVEEGTGVEQYF. The CDR3, as DNA: TGCAGCGTTGAAGAAGGGACAGGGGTCGAGCAGTACTTC. This rearrangement joins TRBV29-1 to TRBJ2-7; TRBD1 matches 10 bases. Germline assignment: CDR1 SQVTM and CDR2 ANQGSEA. Germline trimming cut 0 bases from V and 6 bases from J; bases unmatched to any gene: 2. The CDR3 loop spans 13 amino acids.

This clone has only one observation. The chain couples TRBV7-2 to TRBJ2-1; 14 bases fit TRBD2. Germline CDR1 is SGHTA and CDR2 is FQGNSA. The V and J ends lost 5 bases and 4 bases, in that order; junction bases with no gene match: 7. This CDR3 spans 17 amino acids. This CDR3 is CASSPETSGRGYNEQFF. CDR3 sequence (DNA): TGTGCCAGCAGCCCAGAGACTAGCGGGAGGGGGTACAATGAGCAGTTCTTC.

The V call is TRBV19, the J call TRBJ2-5; D might be TRBD1 (5 bases). V lost 5 bases to trimming and J lost 1 base, with 20 bases between them. Per germline, CDR1 LNHDA and CDR2 SQIVND (reference sequence). This CDR3 comprises 17 residues. The CDR3 is CASSPKGQGRSQETQYF. CDR3 nucleotide sequence: TGTGCCAGTAGTCCCAAGGGCCAGGGCCGCAGCCAAGAGACCCAGTACTTC.

This rearrangement joins TRBV9 to TRBJ2-3, with D uncertain. Trimming shortened V by 0 bases and J by 2 bases, and 10 bases separated the two germline ends. The germline V gene has CDR1 SGDLS and CDR2 YYNGEE. This CDR3 has 15 amino acids. Here the CDR3 DNA reads TGTGCCAGCAGCGTAGCCAACAGATACACAGATACGCAGTATTTT. Its protein is CASSVANRYTDTQYF.

V is TRBV5-8 and J is TRBJ2-2; 8 bases agree with TRBD2. In germline, CDR1 is SGHTS, CDR2 YDEGEE. The V gene end was trimmed by 0 bases and the J gene end by 5 bases; junction bases not matched to a gene: 9. The CDR3 covers 17 residues. The CDR3 DNA follows: TGTGCCAGCAGCTTGGAGTTGCTAGCGGGTAGAACCGGGGAGCTGTTTTTT. Translation: CASSLELLAGRTGELFF.

The rearrangement links TRBV3-1 (or the pseudogene TRBV3-2) to TRBJ1-5, with 8 bases that match TRBD1. V dropped 3 bases and J dropped 3; count of bases not matched to a gene: 1. CDR1 is LGHDT and CDR2 is YNNKEL in the germline V gene (reference sequence). This CDR3 has 14 amino acids. For the CDR3, the DNA is TGTGCCAGCAGCCAGACAGGGGCCAATCAGCCCCAGCATTTT. This translates into CASSQTGANQPQHF.